A selection of T cell receptor beta chains follows, all from one sample in a study of T cells in lung cancer brain metastases. Repertoires were generated with immunoSEQ multiplex PCR, while TCRdb's copy carries only in-frame clones and drops some. The table includes 500 to 650 clones, over 85% detected once. Sequenced: tumor tissue from a brain metastasis. Receptors were obtained from a woman in her 50s with non-small cell lung cancer that had spread to the brain. CDR3s include the opening cysteine and the closing phenylalanine or tryptophan. The D gene is left open where the match is weak. Only part of the rows carry a size: once, few, many, or a class if the clone is expanded.

CDR3 DNA: TGCGCCAGCAGCCCACTCCGGGACAGCTTGAACACTGAAGCTTTCTTT; CDR3 protein: CASSPLRDSLNTEAFF; clone size: -; D gene: TRBD1; J gene: TRBJ1-1; V gene: TRBV5-1
CDR3 DNA: TGTGCCAGCAGCTTAGGGACAAAAGGCGAGACCCAGTACTTC; CDR3 protein: CASSLGTKGETQYF; clone size: -; D gene: -; J gene: TRBJ2-5; V gene: TRBV11-2
CDR3 DNA: TGTGCCAGCACCCCACCCGGGACGACCTATGGCTACACCTTC; CDR3 protein: CASTPPGTTYGYTF; clone size: -; D gene: -; J gene: TRBJ1-2; V gene: TRBV9
CDR3 DNA: TGTGCCAGCAGCTTAGTAATATCAGGGTCAGTAAACATTCAGTACTTC; CDR3 protein: CASSLVISGSVNIQYF; clone size: -; D gene: -; J gene: TRBJ2-4; V gene: TRBV7-9
CDR3 DNA: TGTGCCAGCAGCGCAGTCGGGGGTGGTGGCACTGAAGCTTTCTTT; CDR3 protein: CASSAVGGGGTEAFF; clone size: -; D gene: -; J gene: TRBJ1-1; V gene: TRBV7-2
CDR3 DNA: TGTGCCTGGAGTGTTGGTAGCAATCAGCCCCAGCATTTT; CDR3 protein: CAWSVGSNQPQHF; clone size: -; D gene: -; J gene: TRBJ1-5; V gene: TRBV30
CDR3 DNA: TGTGCCTGGATGGGGAACTATGGCTACACCTTC; CDR3 protein: CAWMGNYGYTF; clone size: -; D gene: -; J gene: TRBJ1-2; V gene: TRBV30
CDR3 DNA: TGTGCCAGCAGTTACGGCGTATCCAAAAACATTCAGTACTTC; CDR3 protein: CASSYGVSKNIQYF; clone size: -; D gene: -; J gene: TRBJ2-4; V gene: TRBV6-6
CDR3 DNA: TGCGCCAGCAGCCCCGGGGCGGTGAACACTGAAGCTTTCTTT; CDR3 protein: CASSPGAVNTEAFF; clone size: -; D gene: -; J gene: TRBJ1-1; V gene: TRBV5-1
CDR3 DNA: TGTGCCAGCAGCTTAGGACAGGGTGGCAATCAGCCCCAGCATTTT; CDR3 protein: CASSLGQGGNQPQHF; clone size: -; D gene: -; J gene: TRBJ1-5; V gene: TRBV13
CDR3 DNA: TGTGCCAGTAAGGACTATGCGAGCTCTGGGGCCAACGTCCTGACTTTC; CDR3 protein: CASKDYASSGANVLTF; clone size: -; D gene: -; J gene: TRBJ2-6; V gene: TRBV19
CDR3 DNA: TGTGCCAGCAGCTTGGGGACATCATTCACCGGGGAGCTGTTTTTT; CDR3 protein: CASSLGTSFTGELFF; clone size: -; D gene: -; J gene: TRBJ2-2; V gene: TRBV5-4
CDR3 DNA: TGCGCCAGCAGCTCGACAGGGGGCGACAATCAGCCCCAGCATTTT; CDR3 protein: CASSSTGGDNQPQHF; clone size: -; D gene: TRBD1; J gene: TRBJ1-5; V gene: TRBV5-1
CDR3 DNA: TGCGCCAGCAGCCAAGACCCCAGGGGGGGATCCTATGGCTACACCTTC; CDR3 protein: CASSQDPRGGSYGYTF; clone size: -; D gene: TRBD1; J gene: TRBJ1-2; V gene: TRBV4-1
CDR3 DNA: TGTGCCAGCACCCCAGTGACAGGGCTTAACTATGGCTACACCTTC; CDR3 protein: CASTPVTGLNYGYTF; clone size: -; D gene: TRBD1; J gene: TRBJ1-2; V gene: TRBV6-5
CDR3 DNA: TGTGCCAGTAGTATCGCGACAGGGAGCATGAACACTGAAGCTTTCTTT; CDR3 protein: CASSIATGSMNTEAFF; clone size: few; D gene: TRBD1; J gene: TRBJ1-1; V gene: TRBV19
CDR3 DNA: TGTGCCAGCAGCTTTAGTCCTGAGCAGTTCTTC; CDR3 protein: CASSFSPEQFF; clone size: few; D gene: -; J gene: TRBJ2-1; V gene: TRBV7-9